This is a list of T cell receptor beta chains from one sample in a study of early T cells in non-severe SARS-CoV-2 infection. TCRdb itself ran the 5' RACE reads through MiXCR, one entry per CDR3 protein. The top ten hold approximately 12% of the sample, which has around 80,000 distinct CDR3 sequences, 11% seen once. Material: whole blood, obtained at baseline. These receptors were taken from an adult who was a healthcare worker with PCR-confirmed SARS-CoV-2 infection or an uninfected control (not recorded which). Each CDR3 is given with its conserved first and last residue. Each record gives: V gene, J gene, D gene, clone size, CDR3 protein, CDR3 DNA. The D gene is left open where the match is weak. For some rows the clone size is stated as once, few or many, or as a class when expanded; others skip it.

v_call: TRBV6-2/TRBV6-3; j_call: TRBJ2-2; d_call: TRBD1; clone_size: many; cdr3_aa: CASSPGQSYTGELFF; cdr3_nt: TGTGCCAGCAGTCCGGGACAGAGTTACACCGGGGAGCTGTTTTTT
v_call: TRBV6-6; j_call: TRBJ1-2; d_call: NA; clone_size: few; cdr3_aa: CASSYGRDYGYTF; cdr3_nt: TGTGCCAGCAGTTACGGCAGGGACTATGGCTACACCTTC
v_call: TRBV11-2; j_call: TRBJ2-6; d_call: TRBD2; clone_size: few; cdr3_aa: CASSLGGLAGPGANVLTF; cdr3_nt: TGTGCCAGCAGCTTAGGAGGGCTAGCGGGCCCTGGGGCCAACGTCCTGACTTTC
v_call: TRBV30; j_call: TRBJ2-1; d_call: NA; clone_size: NA; cdr3_aa: CAWRPWGDMGNEQFF; cdr3_nt: TGTGCCTGGAGGCCTTGGGGGGATATGGGCAATGAGCAGTTCTTC
v_call: TRBV5-1; j_call: TRBJ1-1; d_call: NA; clone_size: many; cdr3_aa: CASSFNQNTEAFF; cdr3_nt: TGCGCCAGCAGCTTTAATCAGAACACTGAAGCTTTCTTT
v_call: TRBV6-1; j_call: TRBJ1-4; d_call: TRBD1; clone_size: NA; cdr3_aa: CASRITGGGEKLFF; cdr3_nt: TGTGCCAGCAGAATAACAGGGGGTGGTGAAAAACTGTTTTTT
v_call: TRBV29-1; j_call: TRBJ1-3; d_call: NA; clone_size: many; cdr3_aa: CSVEPGSSGNTIYF; cdr3_nt: TGCAGCGTTGAACCCGGGAGCTCTGGAAACACCATATATTTT
v_call: TRBV28; j_call: TRBJ2-7; d_call: TRBD1; clone_size: many; cdr3_aa: CASSLTDRAQYF; cdr3_nt: TGTGCCAGCAGTTTAACAGACAGGGCGCAGTACTTC
v_call: TRBV28; j_call: TRBJ2-7; d_call: TRBD2; clone_size: many; cdr3_aa: CASRAGGHEQYF; cdr3_nt: TGTGCCAGCAGGGCGGGGGGGCACGAGCAGTACTTC
v_call: TRBV7-3; j_call: TRBJ2-7; d_call: TRBD1; clone_size: few; cdr3_aa: CASSRWTGDEQYF; cdr3_nt: TGTGCCAGCAGCCGGTGGACAGGGGATGAGCAGTACTTC
v_call: TRBV20-1; j_call: TRBJ1-5; d_call: NA; clone_size: few; cdr3_aa: CSARARSTLSNQPQHF; cdr3_nt: TGCAGTGCTAGAGCCCGATCGACACTGAGCAATCAGCCCCAGCATTTT
v_call: TRBV6-2/TRBV6-3; j_call: TRBJ2-1; d_call: NA; clone_size: many; cdr3_aa: CASSRLYNEQFF; cdr3_nt: TGTGCCAGCAGTAGGCTATACAATGAGCAGTTCTTC
v_call: TRBV7-6; j_call: TRBJ1-6; d_call: NA; clone_size: NA; cdr3_aa: CASSLGLGDSPLHF; cdr3_nt: TGTGCCAGCAGCTTAGGTTTGGGGGATTCACCCCTCCACTTT
v_call: TRBV7-6; j_call: TRBJ1-6; d_call: TRBD1; clone_size: few; cdr3_aa: CASSAGGVSPLHF; cdr3_nt: TGTGCCAGCAGCGCAGGGGGGGTGTCACCCCTCCACTTT
v_call: TRBV28; j_call: TRBJ1-5; d_call: NA; clone_size: NA; cdr3_aa: CASTALKGSNQPQHF; cdr3_nt: TGTGCCAGCACCGCGCTAAAAGGGAGCAATCAGCCCCAGCATTTT
v_call: TRBV20-1; j_call: TRBJ1-5; d_call: NA; clone_size: many; cdr3_aa: CSASTGDHQPQHF; cdr3_nt: TGCAGTGCTAGTACGGGTGATCATCAGCCCCAGCATTTT
v_call: TRBV9; j_call: TRBJ1-1; d_call: NA; clone_size: NA; cdr3_aa: CASSVAGMNTEAFF; cdr3_nt: TGTGCCAGCAGCGTAGCAGGAATGAACACTGAAGCTTTCTTT
v_call: TRBV7-9; j_call: TRBJ2-7; d_call: NA; clone_size: NA; cdr3_aa: CASSASGYEQYF; cdr3_nt: TGTGCCAGCAGCGCTTCAGGGTACGAGCAGTACTTC
v_call: TRBV4-1; j_call: TRBJ2-2; d_call: NA; clone_size: few; cdr3_aa: CASSQTVNTGELFF; cdr3_nt: TGCGCCAGCAGCCAAACGGTTAACACCGGGGAGCTGTTTTTT
v_call: TRBV19; j_call: TRBJ2-2; d_call: NA; clone_size: NA; cdr3_aa: CGCGPVGELFF; cdr3_nt: TGTGGTTGTGGGCCGGTCGGGGAGCTGTTTTTT
v_call: TRBV7-9; j_call: TRBJ1-1; d_call: NA; clone_size: NA; cdr3_aa: CVSSLDWAATVF; cdr3_nt: TGTGTCAGCAGCCTGGATTGGGCAGCTACCGTTTTT
v_call: TRBV29-1; j_call: TRBJ2-6; d_call: NA; clone_size: many; cdr3_aa: CSVEEAGAGANVLTF; cdr3_nt: TGCAGCGTTGAAGAGGCGGGGGCCGGGGCCAACGTCCTGACTTTC
v_call: TRBV7-2; j_call: TRBJ2-1; d_call: NA; clone_size: NA; cdr3_aa: CASSLARANEQFF; cdr3_nt: TGTGCCAGCAGCTTAGCGAGGGCAAATGAGCAGTTCTTC
v_call: TRBV6-6; j_call: TRBJ2-7; d_call: TRBD1; clone_size: few; cdr3_aa: CASSRGQHDEQYF; cdr3_nt: TGTGCCAGCAGTAGGGGACAGCACGACGAGCAGTACTTC
v_call: TRBV15; j_call: TRBJ2-2; d_call: NA; clone_size: many; cdr3_aa: CATSTGAGELFF; cdr3_nt: TGTGCCACCTCGACTGGAGCCGGGGAGCTGTTTTTT
v_call: TRBV5-6; j_call: TRBJ1-6; d_call: NA; clone_size: few; cdr3_aa: CASGLQTLYNSPLHF; cdr3_nt: TGTGCCAGCGGCCTCCAGACACTCTATAATTCACCCCTCCACTTT
v_call: TRBV9; j_call: TRBJ1-6; d_call: TRBD1; clone_size: NA; cdr3_aa: CASSVSGGEAPLHF; cdr3_nt: TGTGCCAGCAGCGTATCAGGGGGGGAAGCACCCCTTCACTTT
v_call: TRBV7-9; j_call: TRBJ2-3; d_call: TRBD1; clone_size: many; cdr3_aa: CASSLATGGPDTQYF; cdr3_nt: TGTGCCAGCAGCTTAGCGACAGGGGGCCCAGATACGCAGTATTTT
v_call: TRBV20-1; j_call: TRBJ2-7; d_call: TRBD2; clone_size: few; cdr3_aa: CSAAGLAQYEQYF; cdr3_nt: TGCAGTGCTGCGGGACTAGCCCAATACGAGCAGTACTTC
v_call: TRBV7-2; j_call: TRBJ2-3; d_call: NA; clone_size: few; cdr3_aa: CASSLLPGTDTQYF; cdr3_nt: TGTGCCAGCAGCCTACTCCCGGGCACAGATACGCAGTATTTT
v_call: TRBV3-1; j_call: TRBJ2-1; d_call: NA; clone_size: few; cdr3_aa: CASSQDAGHHNEQFF; cdr3_nt: TGTGCCAGCAGCCAAGATGCGGGACACCACAATGAGCAGTTCTTC
v_call: TRBV6-5; j_call: TRBJ1-2; d_call: TRBD1; clone_size: many; cdr3_aa: CASKGQGNYGYTF; cdr3_nt: TGTGCCAGCAAGGGACAGGGCAACTATGGCTACACCTTC
v_call: TRBV28; j_call: TRBJ1-6; d_call: NA; clone_size: few; cdr3_aa: CASRTRGGSSPLHF; cdr3_nt: TGTGCCAGCAGAACCCGAGGGGGATCTTCACCCCTCCACTTT
v_call: TRBV7-8; j_call: TRBJ2-3; d_call: NA; clone_size: few; cdr3_aa: CASSHESDTQYF; cdr3_nt: TGTGCCAGCAGTCATGAGTCGGATACGCAGTATTTT
v_call: TRBV12-3/TRBV12-4; j_call: TRBJ1-5; d_call: NA; clone_size: few; cdr3_aa: CASSLVQGRLSNQPQHF; cdr3_nt: TGTGCCAGCAGTTTAGTTCAGGGGCGGCTAAGCAATCAGCCCCAGCATTTT
v_call: TRBV9; j_call: TRBJ2-1; d_call: TRBD1; clone_size: many; cdr3_aa: CASSNRGFSAYNEQFF; cdr3_nt: TGTGCCAGCAGCAACAGGGGCTTCAGCGCCTACAATGAGCAGTTCTTC
v_call: TRBV12-3/TRBV12-4; j_call: TRBJ1-1; d_call: NA; clone_size: few; cdr3_aa: CASSFNQYMNTEAFF; cdr3_nt: TGTGCCAGCAGTTTTAATCAGTACATGAACACTGAAGCTTTCTTT
v_call: TRBV12-3/TRBV12-4; j_call: TRBJ1-1; d_call: TRBD1; clone_size: many; cdr3_aa: CASSLGQGAGRAEAFF; cdr3_nt: TGTGCCAGCAGTTTGGGCCAGGGGGCGGGGAGGGCTGAAGCTTTCTTT
v_call: TRBV11-2; j_call: TRBJ1-2; d_call: NA; clone_size: NA; cdr3_aa: CASSLALGDYGYTF; cdr3_nt: TGTGCCAGCAGCTTAGCGTTGGGCGACTATGGCTACACCTTC
v_call: TRBV12-3/TRBV12-4; j_call: TRBJ2-2; d_call: NA; clone_size: many; cdr3_aa: CASSLGPGAYGELFF; cdr3_nt: TGTGCCAGCAGTCTCGGGCCAGGCGCGTATGGGGAGCTGTTTTTT
v_call: TRBV28; j_call: TRBJ2-4; d_call: NA; clone_size: NA; cdr3_aa: CASSLEGVAKNIQYF; cdr3_nt: TGTGCCAGCAGTTTAGAGGGGGTAGCCAAAAACATTCAGTACTTC
v_call: TRBV10-3; j_call: TRBJ2-6; d_call: TRBD1; clone_size: few; cdr3_aa: CAISLTRDRVLTGANVLTF; cdr3_nt: TGTGCCATCAGTCTTACCCGGGACAGGGTCCTTACCGGGGCCAACGTCCTGACTTTC
v_call: TRBV12-3/TRBV12-4; j_call: TRBJ2-7; d_call: NA; clone_size: NA; cdr3_aa: CASSPDRGYEQYF; cdr3_nt: TGTGCCAGCAGCCCCGACCGAGGGTACGAGCAGTACTTC
v_call: TRBV7-2; j_call: TRBJ2-1; d_call: TRBD2; clone_size: NA; cdr3_aa: CASSLMGPGLALNEQFF; cdr3_nt: TGTGCCAGCAGCTTAATGGGACCCGGACTAGCGTTGAATGAGCAGTTCTTC
v_call: TRBV28; j_call: TRBJ2-2; d_call: TRBD1; clone_size: NA; cdr3_aa: CASLGGLATGELFF; cdr3_nt: TGTGCCAGCCTAGGGGGCTTGGCCACCGGGGAGCTGTTTTTT
v_call: TRBV6-2/TRBV6-3; j_call: TRBJ2-3; d_call: NA; clone_size: NA; cdr3_aa: CASRDQTSRDTDTQYF; cdr3_nt: TGTGCCAGCAGGGATCAAACTAGCAGGGACACAGATACGCAGTATTTT
v_call: TRBV10-3; j_call: TRBJ2-7; d_call: TRBD1; clone_size: few; cdr3_aa: CAIGEGDSSYEQYF; cdr3_nt: TGTGCCATCGGAGAAGGGGACAGCTCCTACGAGCAGTACTTC
v_call: TRBV5-1; j_call: TRBJ1-6; d_call: TRBD1; clone_size: few; cdr3_aa: CASSNGDRDSPLHF; cdr3_nt: TGCGCCAGCAGCAACGGGGACAGAGATTCACCCCTCCACTTT
v_call: TRBV5-1; j_call: TRBJ2-1; d_call: NA; clone_size: NA; cdr3_aa: CASSLRGEALSSYNEQFF; cdr3_nt: TGCGCCAGCAGCTTGCGCGGGGAGGCCCTTAGCTCCTACAATGAGCAGTTCTTC